The next 13 T cell receptor beta chains were all read from a single sample in a study of molecular identifiers for immune sequencing clone quantification (dated by TCRdb to the late 2010s). The library was built by means of PCR. Sequenced using an Illumina HiSeq 4000. In-frame beta chains were kept once TCRdb had trimmed the public reads at Q25 with fastp and called clones with MiXCR. Rows with a matching CDR3 protein are joined into one entry that keeps the most common DNA and genes. The sample includes 70,000 to 95,000 distinct CDR3 sequences, with around 19% observed a single time. The top ten clonotypes cover about 0.85% of the sample. The sequenced material came from naive CD8+ T cells from blood, with Jurkat cell RNA spiked in. This sample's cell subset or site label indicates: FACS-sorted CD8+CD4-CCR7+CD45RA+ naive T cells. The source is a human donor in good health. Some libraries in this study had Jurkat cell RNA spiked in.

This clonotype occurred many times. CDR3 DNA: TGTGCCAGCAGTTTAATGGAGGGGGCTGAGCAGTTCTTC. It codes for CASSLMEGAEQFF. This sequence joins TRBV12-3 or TRBV12-4 and TRBJ2-1; possibly TRBD1 for D (7 bases). V was shortened by 2 bases and J by 9 bases, with 11 bases between the two germline ends. CDR3 length: 13 residues.

There are a few counts of this clonotype. This chain joins TRBV7-9 and TRBJ2-7; a possible D gene is TRBD2 (6 bases). V was cut by 0 bases and J by 2 bases, with 11 bases left in between. The CDR3 has 15 residues. The germline CDR1 and CDR2 sequences are SEHNR and FQNEAQ (reference sequence). In DNA, the CDR3 is TGTGCCAGCAGCTTAGCGCGGGGCTCCCCCTACGAGCAGTACTTC. It codes for CASSLARGSPYEQYF.

Ten or more counts support this clonotype. The V call is TRBV28, the J call TRBJ1-6; 9 bases line up with TRBD1. This CDR3 has 15 residues. V lost 5 bases and J lost 7; bases outside the gene matches: 6. From germline, CDR1 is MDHEN and CDR2 SYDVKM. The CDR3 sequence is CASSALQGANSPLHF. The DNA of the CDR3 is TGTGCCAGCAGTGCGTTACAGGGGGCGAATTCACCCCTCCACTTT.

This clonotype was recorded at least ten times. The chain is built from TRBV11-2 and TRBJ2-5; D not certain. Germline-derived CDR1 and CDR2 are SGHAT and FQNNGV. The CDR3 spans 14 residues. The V gene lost 2 bases and the J gene lost 0 bases, with 7 bases spanning the gap. The CDR3 bases are TGTGCCAGCAGCTTATCGGTCAACCAAGAGACCCAGTACTTC. It translates to CASSLSVNQETQYF.

This clonotype was recorded many times. V and J are TRBV15 and TRBJ1-1; perhaps TRBD1 as D (5 bases). Germline V gives CDR1 LNHNV, CDR2 YYDKDF (reference sequence). V lost 5 bases and J 0 bases, leaving 16 bases between the germline ends. This CDR3 has 16 residues. The CDR3 sequence is CATSEKATGLNTEAFF. The CDR3 DNA reads as TGTGCCACCAGCGAAAAGGCTACAGGCCTGAACACTGAAGCTTTCTTT.

This clonotype was observed at least ten times. The chain carries TRBV5-1 and TRBJ2-2; D is possibly TRBD1 (6 bases). The ends were cut back, 0 bases at V and 3 bases at J, with 12 bases in the middle. There are 16 residues in the CDR3. The germline V gene has CDR1 SGHRS and CDR2 YFSETQ. DNA for the CDR3: TGCGCCAGCAGCTTGGACAGGGAATTCGACACCGGGGAGCTGTTTTTT. It codes for CASSLDREFDTGELFF. The full variable domain, with the rest looked up from reference TRBV5-1 and TRBJ2-2, is KAGVTQTPRYLIKTRGQQVTLSCSPISGHRSVSWYQQTPGQGLQFLFEYFSETQRNKGNFPGRFSGRQFSNSRSEMNVSTLELGDSALYLCASSLDREFDTGELFFGEGSRLTVL.

This clonotype was seen a handful of times. This may be a read error, as it is one base from a much larger clone. This sequence joins TRBV4-1 and TRBJ1-5; maybe TRBD1 (6 bases). CDR3 length equals 16 residues. Germline CDR1 is MGHRA and CDR2 is YSYEKL. CDR3 bases: TGCGCCAGCAGCCAAGAAGGGGGTGGTTTCGATCAGCCCCGGCATTTT. As protein: CASSQEGGGFDQPRHF.

The rearrangement joins TRBV4-3 to TRBJ1-5; 8 bases are shared with TRBD1. CDR1 and CDR2 from the germline V gene are LGHNA and YSLEER. Germline trimming cut 3 bases from V and 6 bases from J; bases unmatched to any gene: 4. This CDR3 has 14 residues. The DNA of the CDR3 is TGCGCCAGCAGCCACGACAGGGGAGGTCAGCCCCAGCATTTT. Translating gives CASSHDRGGQPQHF.

Details on this clonotype: This may be a read error, as it is one base from a much larger clone. V and J are TRBV4-2 and TRBJ1-1; D might be TRBD1 (6 bases). From germline, CDR1 is LGHNA and CDR2 YNFKEQ. The CDR3 is 15 residues long. V gave up 1 base and J gave up 3 bases, with 12 bases separating them. CDR3 amino acids: CASSQGQGLDTEAFF. The CDR3 DNA is TGTGCCAGCAGCCAAGGCCAGGGGTTGGACACTGAAGCTTTCTTT.

A word on this clonotype: This may be a read error, as it is one base from a much larger clone. V is TRBV28 and J is TRBJ2-3, with TRBD2 matching over 8 bases. The CDR3 contains 14 residues. The ends lost 5 bases at V and 5 bases at J; junction bases unmatched: 6. CDR1 MDHEN and CDR2 SYDVKM come from the germline V gene. This chain's CDR3 is CASSIAGRIDTQYF. CDR3 DNA sequence: TGTGCCAGCAGTATAGCGGGGAGGATAGATACGCAGTATTTT. The whole variable domain, filled in from reference TRBV28 and TRBJ2-3, reads DVKVTQSSRYLVKRTGEKVFLECVQDMDHENMFWYRQDPGLGLRLIYFSYDVKMKEKGDIPEGYSVSREKKERFSLILESASTNQTSMYLCASSIAGRIDTQYFGPGTRLTVL.

This clonotype was counted at least ten times. CDR3 amino acids: CASSLTDAYNSPLHF. In DNA, the CDR3 is TGTGCCAGCAGCTTGACGGATGCCTATAATTCACCCCTCCACTTT. The rearrangement uses TRBV7-9 and TRBJ1-6, with D hard to call. Germline V CDR1 and CDR2: SEHNR, FQNEAQ (reference sequence). CDR3 length: 15 residues. The ends were cut back, 3 bases at V and 2 bases at J, with 8 bases in the middle.

This clonotype was detected many times. The chain couples TRBV27 to TRBJ2-3, with TRBD1 matching over 7 bases. V lost 2 bases and J lost 6; bases outside the gene matches: 5. Germline CDR1 and CDR2: MNHEY and SMNVEV (reference sequence). The CDR3 is 14 residues long. The CDR3 DNA reads TGTGCCAGCAGTTTAAGGGGGCTAGCTGATACGCAGTATTTT. Translation gives CASSLRGLADTQYF.

This clonotype has at least ten counts. V and J are TRBV9 and TRBJ1-1; 8 nucleotides line up with TRBD1. The CDR3 has 17 amino acids. Per the germline V gene, CDR1 is SGDLS and CDR2 is YYNGEE. J was trimmed by 0 bases and V by 4 bases; bases with no gene match: 11. The CDR3 is CASSPRTGLDVNTEAFF. The CDR3 DNA is TGTGCCAGCAGCCCCAGGACAGGGCTTGACGTGAACACTGAAGCTTTCTTT.